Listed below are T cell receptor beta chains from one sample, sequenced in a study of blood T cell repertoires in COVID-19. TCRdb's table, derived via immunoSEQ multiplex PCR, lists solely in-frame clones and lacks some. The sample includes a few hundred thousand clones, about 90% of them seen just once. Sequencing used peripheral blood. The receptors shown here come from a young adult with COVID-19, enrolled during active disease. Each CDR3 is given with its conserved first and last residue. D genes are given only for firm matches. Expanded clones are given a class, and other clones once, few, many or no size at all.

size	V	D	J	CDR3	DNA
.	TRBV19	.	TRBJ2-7	CASSTSGDRYYEQYF	TGTGCCAGTAGTACCTCCGGAGACAGGTATTACGAGCAGTACTTC
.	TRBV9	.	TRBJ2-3	CASSAGGSGDTQYF	TGTGCCAGCAGCGCCGGAGGGTCTGGAGATACGCAGTATTTT
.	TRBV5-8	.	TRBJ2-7	CASSFYRSSSYEQYF	TGTGCCAGCAGCTTTTACAGGAGTAGCTCCTACGAGCAGTACTTC
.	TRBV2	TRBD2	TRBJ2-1	CASLAWSSGSYNEQFF	TGTGCCAGCCTTGCTTGGTCTAGCGGCTCGTACAATGAGCAGTTCTTC
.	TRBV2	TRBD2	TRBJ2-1	CASSPGLAGGPYNEQFF	TGTGCCAGCAGTCCGGGACTAGCGGGAGGTCCCTACAATGAGCAGTTCTTC
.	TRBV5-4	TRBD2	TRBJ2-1	CASSSLAGGDYNEQFF	TGTGCCAGCAGCTCCCTAGCGGGAGGGGACTACAATGAGCAGTTCTTC
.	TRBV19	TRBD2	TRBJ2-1	CASTSGGYNEQFF	TGTGCCAGTACTAGCGGGGGTTACAATGAGCAGTTCTTC
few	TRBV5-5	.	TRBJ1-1	CASSQRRGTEAFF	TGTGCCAGCAGCCAGCGGAGAGGTACTGAAGCTTTCTTT
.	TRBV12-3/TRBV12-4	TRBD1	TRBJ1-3	CASRDRVGNTIYF	TGTGCCAGCAGGGACAGGGTTGGAAACACCATATATTTT
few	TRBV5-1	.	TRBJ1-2	CASSFDTYGYTF	TGCGCCAGCAGCTTCGACACTTATGGCTACACCTTC
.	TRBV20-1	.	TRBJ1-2	CSASLDYGYTF	TGCAGTGCTAGTCTCGACTATGGCTACACCTTC
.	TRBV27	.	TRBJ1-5	CASSSLSPFVTGQPQHF	TGTGCCAGCAGTTCCCTCTCGCCCTTTGTTACAGGTCAGCCCCAGCATTTT
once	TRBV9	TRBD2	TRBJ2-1	CASSVVSLAGYNEQFF	TGTGCCAGCAGCGTAGTCAGCCTAGCGGGATACAATGAGCAGTTCTTC
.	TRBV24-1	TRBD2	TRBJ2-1	CATSDRLAGREQFF	TGTGCCACCAGTGATAGACTAGCGGGTCGAGAGCAGTTCTTC
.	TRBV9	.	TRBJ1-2	CASSVAPSNYGYTF	TGTGCCAGCAGCGTAGCTCCCTCCAACTATGGCTACACCTTC
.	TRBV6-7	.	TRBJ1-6	CASLDSWESPLHF	TGTGCCAGCCTGGACAGCTGGGAATCACCCCTCCACTTT
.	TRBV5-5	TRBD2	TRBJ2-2	CASSFLAGGTGELFF	TGTGCCAGCAGCTTCCTAGCGGGAGGGACCGGGGAGCTGTTTTTT
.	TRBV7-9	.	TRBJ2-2	CASSPGQEDTGELFF	TGTGCCAGCAGCCCTGGGCAGGAGGACACCGGGGAGCTGTTTTTT
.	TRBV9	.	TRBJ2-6	CASRAGESGANVLTF	TGTGCCAGCAGGGCAGGGGAAAGTGGGGCCAACGTCCTGACTTTC
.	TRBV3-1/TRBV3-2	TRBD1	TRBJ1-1	CASTTGQGIEAFF	TGTGCCAGCACCACTGGACAGGGGATAGAAGCTTTCTTT